The 27 T cell receptor beta chains listed next were all sequenced from one sample in a study of regulatory T cells in long-lasting Graves disease. Time point specified: newly diagnosed GD, antithyroid drugs for less than 3 months. RNA extracted from PBMCs served as the sequencing template. Researchers made TCR beta libraries by using iRepertoire HTBI primers and running Arm-PCR on CDR3 regions. TCRdb re-derived calls from the multiplex PCR reads in MiXCR, one entry per CDR3 protein. The sample includes approximately 480,000 distinct CDR3 sequences, around 15% of them seen just once. The sample was also linked to a second study, of T cells in Graves' hyperthyroidism and ophthalmopathy.

Source: peripheral blood mononuclear cells (PBMCs), taken at new diagnosis, from a patient treated with antithyroid drugs. The receptors were sampled from a man aged 40-49 years with Graves disease.

The CDR3 DNA follows: TGTGCCAGCAGCGTAGATCCCTCGGGTCAGCCCCAGCATTTT. This gives the protein CASSVDPSGQPQHF. The chain has TRBV9 and TRBJ1-5, with no clear D. Trimming shortened V by 0 bases and J by 6 bases, and 10 bases separated the two germline ends. CDR3 length: 14 amino acids. Germline V gene lookup returns CDR1 SGDLS and CDR2 YYNGEE.

In this sample, this clonotype turned up many times. The genes are TRBV3-1 and TRBJ1-1, with D uncertain. This CDR3 comprises 12 residues. CDR1 LGHDT and CDR2 YNNKEL come from the germline V gene (reference sequence). The V gene lost 3 bases and the J gene lost 4 bases, with 6 bases spanning the gap. The CDR3 DNA sequence: TGTGCCAGCAGCCAGGGAACCACTGAAGCTTTCTTT. It codes for CASSQGTTEAFF.

About this clonotype itself: A much larger clone differs from this one at a single base, so this may be a read error. V and J are TRBV28 and TRBJ2-6; D is ambiguous. V lost 8 bases, J lost 4 bases, and 15 bases lay in between. The V gene's germline CDR1 is MDHEN and CDR2 SYDVKM. This CDR3 is 15 amino acids long. For the CDR3, the DNA is TGTGCCAGCGGCTTGAGTAGCCTCGGGGCCAACGTCCTGACTTTC. Translating it yields CASGLSSLGANVLTF. The entire variable domain, with the rest obtained from reference TRBV28 and TRBJ2-6, is as follows: DVKVTQSSRYLVKRTGEKVFLECVQDMDHENMFWYRQDPGLGLRLIYFSYDVKMKEKGDIPEGYSVSREKKERFSLILESASTNQTSMYLCASGLSSLGANVLTFGAGSRLTVL.

This clonotype was found many times. This chain joins TRBV5-1 and TRBJ2-7; D unclear. The CDR3 runs 13 residues. Germline V gene sequence: CDR1 SGHRS, CDR2 YFSETQ. Deletions cut 0 bases from V and 5 bases from J, with 9 bases between. The DNA for the CDR3 is TGCGCCAGCAGCTTGGGTCAGCCTAACGAGCAGTACTTC. It encodes CASSLGQPNEQYF.

Remarks on this clonotype: A single base is all that separates this from a far larger clone, so a read error is likely. V is TRBV6-2 or TRBV6-3 and J is TRBJ2-3, with D possibly being TRBD1 (6 bases). The CDR3 totals 17 residues. Between the trimmed V and J ends, which lost 6 bases and 2 bases, there was a span of 21 bases. Germline CDR1 reads MNHEY; CDR2 reads SVGEGT. CDR3 DNA sequence: TGTGCCAGCAGCCAAGATAAGAGGGGGTGGTCCACAGATACGCAGTATTTT. Protein product: CASSQDKRGWSTDTQYF.

This clonotype was recorded at least ten times. The V and J genes are TRBV5-1 and TRBJ1-1; maybe TRBD1 (5 bases). CDR1 is SGHRS, CDR2 YFSETQ, per germline. V lost 2 bases and J lost 5, with 16 bases in between. The CDR3 has 15 amino acids. Here the CDR3 reads CASSFLPGLGTEAFF. In DNA form, the CDR3 reads TGCGCCAGCAGCTTCCTGCCGGGGCTTGGAACTGAAGCTTTCTTT. Full variable domain (rest looked up from reference TRBV5-1 and TRBJ1-1): KAGVTQTPRYLIKTRGQQVTLSCSPISGHRSVSWYQQTPGQGLQFLFEYFSETQRNKGNFPGRFSGRQFSNSRSEMNVSTLELGDSALYLCASSFLPGLGTEAFFGQGTRLTVV.

This clonotype was seen at least ten times. V usage is TRBV5-1 and J usage is TRBJ2-7; 11 positions match TRBD2. Germline V gene data show CDR1 as SGHRS and CDR2 as YFSETQ. J gave up 1 base and V 1 base, and 4 bases lay outside the gene matches. The length of the CDR3 is 16 residues. In nucleotides, the CDR3 is TGCGCCAGCAGCTTGATCCTAGCGGGAGGTTCCTACGAGCAGTACTTC. This gives the protein CASSLILAGGSYEQYF.

Note on this clonotype: This clone may be a read error of a much larger clone one base away. The rearrangement links TRBV6-5 to TRBJ2-5; TRBD2 might be the D (6 bases). Between the trimmed V and J ends, which lost 2 bases and 4 bases, there was a span of 11 bases. Germline-derived CDR1 and CDR2 are MNHEY and SVGAGI. This CDR3 contains 14 residues. The CDR3 region is CASSYGRFRETQYF. As DNA, the CDR3 is TGTGCCAGCAGTTACGGGAGGTTTCGAGAGACCCAGTACTTC.

This clonotype was counted many times. V gene TRBV2 combines with J gene TRBJ1-6, with D tentatively TRBD1 (6 bases). This CDR3 is 14 amino acids long. Trimming took 6 bases from V and 8 from J, leaving 14 bases between them. The germline V gene has CDR1 SNHLY and CDR2 FYNNEI. CDR3 loop: CASRTGFHYSPLHF. CDR3 nucleotide sequence: TGTGCCAGCAGAACAGGGTTTCACTATTCACCCCTCCACTTT.

This clonotype was detected ten times or more. The V call is TRBV11-3, the J call TRBJ2-1, with TRBD2 matching over 8 bases. The CDR3 sequence is 14 residues long. Germline CDR1 and CDR2: SGHNT and YENEEA. V was clipped by 0 bases and J by 7 bases; unmatched bases: 2. The CDR3 protein is CASSLEAGDNEQFF. The CDR3 DNA sequence: TGTGCCAGCAGCTTAGAAGCGGGAGATAATGAGCAGTTCTTC.

The sample holds a few counts of this clonotype. The genes are TRBV6-2 or TRBV6-3 and TRBJ1-1; 9 nucleotides line up with TRBD1. The CDR3 covers 13 residues. The germline V gene encodes CDR1 MNHEY and CDR2 SVGEGT. V shed 2 bases, J shed 7 bases, and the junction held 2 bases outside the gene matches. CDR3 bases: TGTGCCAGCAGTTACGGGACAGGGAATGAAGCTTTCTTT. Protein sequence: CASSYGTGNEAFF.

This clonotype was counted many times. This rearrangement joins TRBV12-3 or TRBV12-4 to TRBJ2-1, with D possibly matching TRBD1 (5 bases). This CDR3 region has 15 residues. Between the trimmed V and J ends, which lost 3 bases and 2 bases, there was a span of 11 bases. CDR3 in amino acids: CASSFRAETYNEQFF. The CDR3 coding sequence is TGTGCCAGCAGTTTCAGGGCAGAAACCTACAATGAGCAGTTCTTC.

This clonotype was found many times. V usage is TRBV27 and J usage is TRBJ2-4; D might be TRBD1 (6 bases). CDR1 is MNHEY, CDR2 SMNVEV, per germline (reference sequence). This CDR3 region has 13 residues. The V end lost 4 bases, the J end lost 8 bases, and 12 bases lay between the germline ends. The CDR3 nucleotides are TGTGCCAGCAGTTCCGACAGGTTCCACATTCAGTACTTC. Encoded protein: CASSSDRFHIQYF.

This clonotype was seen a few times. The rearrangement joins TRBV24-1 to TRBJ1-5, with 7 bases fitting TRBD1. The trim removed 6 bases at V and 6 bases at J, leaving 4 bases unmatched. The CDR3 spans 13 residues. Germline V gene lookup returns CDR1 KGHDR and CDR2 SFDVKD. CDR3 nucleotide sequence: TGTGCCACCAGTTCAGGGGGGAGTCAGCCCCAGCATTTT. This gives the protein CATSSGGSQPQHF.

A few counts support this clonotype. The gene calls are TRBV20-1 and TRBJ2-7; D perhaps matches TRBD2 (5 bases). Germline loops: CDR1 DFQATT, CDR2 SNEGSKA (reference sequence). The CDR3 consists of 13 residues. The V gene lost 1 base and the J gene lost 5 bases, with 12 bases spanning the gap. CDR3 in amino acids: CSARGRATHEQYF. The DNA of the CDR3 is TGCAGTGCTAGAGGGCGGGCTACCCACGAGCAGTACTTC.

The sample holds a few counts of this clonotype. The rearrangement joins TRBV6-2 or TRBV6-3 to TRBJ2-7; 9 bases map to TRBD1. CDR3 length: 15 amino acids. V dropped 2 bases and J dropped 3; count of bases not matched to a gene: 5. CDR1 is MNHEY and CDR2 is SVGEGT in the germline V gene. CDR3 in amino acids: CASSYLGQGDYEQYF. In DNA form, the CDR3 reads TGTGCCAGCAGTTACCTGGGACAGGGAGACTACGAGCAGTACTTC.

The chain combines TRBV5-1 with TRBJ2-1; no reliable D call. Between the trimmed V and J ends, which lost 0 bases and 10 bases, there was a span of 11 bases. CDR3 length: 13 residues. Per the germline V gene, CDR1 is SGHRS and CDR2 is YFSETQ. The CDR3 loop is CASSLGLVVEQFF. The CDR3 nucleotides are TGCGCCAGCAGCTTGGGTCTAGTAGTAGAGCAGTTCTTC. Looking up the rest from reference TRBV5-1 and TRBJ2-1 gives the full variable domain: KAGVTQTPRYLIKTRGQQVTLSCSPISGHRSVSWYQQTPGQGLQFLFEYFSETQRNKGNFPGRFSGRQFSNSRSEMNVSTLELGDSALYLCASSLGLVVEQFFGPGTRLTVL.

The rearrangement joins TRBV5-5 to TRBJ1-6, with D possibly TRBD1 on 6 matching bases. Germline CDR1 SGHKS, CDR2 YYEKEE (reference sequence). The CDR3 has 14 residues. The V gene lost 5 bases and the J gene lost 7 bases, with 13 bases spanning the gap. The CDR3 sequence: CASSRTDLNSPLHF. The CDR3 nucleotides read TGTGCCAGCAGTCGGACAGATTTGAATTCACCCCTCCACTTT.

This clonotype was counted at least ten times. The germline gene is not matched at one end of the junction; a read error may be the cause. The V gene is TRBV5-1, the J gene TRBJ1-1; TRBD1 might be the D (5 bases). This CDR3 has 14 residues. CDR1 SGHRS and CDR2 YFSETQ come from the germline V gene. The DNA for the CDR3 is TGCGCCAACAGCTTGGTGGGGAAGGGGACTGAAGCTTTCTTT. This translates into CANSLVGKGTEAFF.

A word on this clonotype: This likely reflects a read error, since a far larger clone is one base away. The genes are TRBV9 and TRBJ1-3; D ambiguous. V was cut by 7 bases and J by 0 bases, with 2 bases left in between. CDR1 and CDR2 (germline): SGDLS, YYNGEE. This CDR3 comprises 11 residues. CDR3 nucleotide sequence: TGTGCCAGCCGCTCTGGAAACACCATATATTTT. This encodes CASRSGNTIYF.

Concerning this clonotype itself: Sequence at one end of the junction differs from germline and may be a read error. J is TRBJ2-2 and V is TRBV15; D unclear. CDR3 length: 13 residues. The germline V gene encodes CDR1 LNHNV and CDR2 YYDKDF (reference sequence). In DNA form, the CDR3 reads TGTGCCACCGGCAGAGATCAAGGGGGGGAGCTGTTTTTT. It yields the protein CATGRDQGGELFF.

This rearrangement joins TRBV19 to TRBJ2-1, with TRBD2 identical over 11 bases. V dropped 6 bases and J dropped 5; count of bases not matched to a gene: 12. The CDR3 covers 17 residues. From germline, CDR1 is LNHDA and CDR2 SQIVND (reference sequence). The DNA of the CDR3 is TGTGCCAGTAGCCTCCTTCTAGCGGGAGGCGCCCACAATGAGCAGTTCTTC. Translated, it gives CASSLLLAGGAHNEQFF.

This clonotype showed up many times. This chain links TRBV30 with TRBJ2-7; the match to TRBD1 covers 7 bases. CDR1 is GTSNPN and CDR2 is SVGIG in the germline V gene (reference sequence). The J segment lost 5 bases and the V segment lost 2 bases, leaving 3 bases of the junction unmatched. The CDR3 runs 12 residues. CDR3 DNA sequence: TGTGCCTGGAGTCCTACAGGGGACGAGCAGTACTTC. Protein: CAWSPTGDEQYF.

This clonotype has ten or more counts. The rearrangement joins TRBV10-3 to TRBJ1-1; D uncertain. CDR3 length: 15 amino acids. Germline-derived CDR1 and CDR2 are ENHRY and SYGVKD. The V end was cut by 6 bases, the J end by 3 bases, with 17 bases between. CDR3 nucleotide sequence: TGTGCCATCAGCGATCGGGCGGGTGGCGACACTGAAGCTTTCTTT. Its translation: CAISDRAGGDTEAFF.

This chain links TRBV12-3 or TRBV12-4 with TRBJ1-4, with a tentative D call TRBD1 (6 bases). This CDR3 spans 13 amino acids. Between the trimmed V and J ends, which lost 6 bases and 8 bases, there was a span of 13 bases. CDR3 sequence reads: CASSLLDREKLFF. The CDR3 region has the DNA TGTGCCAGCAGCCTACTGGACAGAGAAAAACTGTTTTTT.

The V and J genes are TRBV25-1 and TRBJ2-1; D gene unclear. The CDR3 is 16 amino acids. Germline V gene sequence: CDR1 MGHDK, CDR2 SYGVNS. Trimming shortened V by 0 bases and J by 2 bases, and 11 bases separated the two germline ends. CDR3 bases: TGTGCCAGCAGTGAATATGCGGCAGACACCTACAATGAGCAGTTCTTC. Amino acids: CASSEYAADTYNEQFF.

Of note for this clonotype: This sequence may be a read error, since a much larger clone differs from it by one base. The chain recombines TRBV6-9 with TRBJ2-1; 11 bases match TRBD2. Germline lookup yields CDR1 MNHGY and CDR2 SVAAGI. This CDR3 contains 15 residues. The CDR3: CAGSSTSGSIYEQFF. In DNA form, the CDR3 reads TGTGCCGGCAGTTCCACTAGCGGGAGTATCTATGAGCAGTTCTTC.